The 9 T cell receptor beta chains below were found in one sample sequenced in a study of blood T cell repertoires in COVID-19. Data came from immunoSEQ multiplex PCR; TCRdb stores just in-frame clones and leaves some out. Here the sample spans approximately 240,000 clones, 87% being singletons. Material: PBMCs or T cells enriched from blood (not recorded which). Every receptor here comes from a woman between 25 and 40 years old with acute COVID-19.

This chain links TRBV5-4 with TRBJ2-2; D may be TRBD2 (5 bases). The CDR3 is 17 amino acids. Germline V gene sequence: CDR1 SGHNT, CDR2 YYREEE (reference sequence). V lost 3 bases, J lost 1 base, and 16 bases lay in between. The CDR3 reads CASSSGQVRGNTGELFF. The CDR3 DNA reads TGTGCCAGCAGCTCAGGTCAGGTCCGGGGGAACACCGGGGAGCTGTTTTTT.

This clone was seen a handful of times. The chain uses TRBV28 and TRBJ1-1; TRBD1 matches 7 bases. Per the germline V gene, CDR1 is MDHEN and CDR2 is SYDVKM. This CDR3 is 16 amino acids long. V lost 3 bases to trimming and J lost 1 base; unmatched junction nucleotides: 8. The CDR3 protein is CASSFITGATNTEAFF. The DNA for the CDR3 is TGTGCCAGCAGTTTCATAACAGGGGCGACGAACACTGAAGCTTTCTTT.

The CDR3 sequence is CATPTGDEQYF. CDR3 nucleotides: TGCGCCACCCCGACAGGGGACGAGCAGTACTTC. The chain uses TRBV23-1 and TRBJ2-7, with 8 bases that match TRBD1. TRBV23-1 is designated an ORF whose function remains uncertain. V shed 10 bases, J shed 5 bases, and the junction held 4 bases outside the gene matches. CDR3 length: 11 amino acids.

This sequence joins TRBV24-1 and TRBJ2-5; the D gene is possibly TRBD1 (6 bases). The germline V gene encodes CDR1 KGHDR and CDR2 SFDVKD. This CDR3 contains 14 residues. Between the trimmed V and J ends, which lost 4 bases and 4 bases, there was a span of 12 bases. The CDR3 loop reads CATSEPTGRETQYF. The CDR3, as DNA: TGTGCCACCAGTGAACCCACAGGGAGAGAGACCCAGTACTTC.

This clone appeared a single time. One junction end disagrees with the germline gene, perhaps due to a read error. This chain uses TRBV19 with TRBJ1-2; D unresolved. Germline V gives CDR1 LNHDA, CDR2 SQIVND (reference sequence). The CDR3 is made up of 13 amino acids. CDR3 coding DNA: TGTGCCAGTAGTCCCTCTCCGATCTATCGCTACACCTTC. It yields the protein CASSPSPIYRYTF.

The CDR3 DNA reads as TGTGCCAGCAGCTCGGGGGGATTGGGCGCTGAAGCTTTCTTT. It is translated as CASSSGGLGAEAFF. The genes are TRBV7-9 and TRBJ1-1, with a weak D call TRBD1 (5 bases). V lost 4 bases and J lost 6, with 15 bases in between. The germline CDR1 and CDR2 sequences are SEHNR and FQNEAQ (reference sequence). The CDR3 covers 14 residues.

The V and J genes are TRBV11-3 and TRBJ2-7; 7 positions match TRBD2. The CDR3 runs 15 residues. The J segment lost 3 bases and the V segment lost 5 bases, leaving 10 bases of the junction unmatched. Germline loops: CDR1 SGHNT, CDR2 YENEEA. This CDR3 reads CASSLGGRSFYEQYF. For the CDR3, the DNA is TGTGCCAGCAGCCTGGGGGGGAGGAGTTTCTACGAGCAGTACTTC.

This clone has only one observation. V usage is TRBV18 and J usage is TRBJ2-1; 13 nucleotides align to TRBD2. The CDR3 is 16 amino acids. V was clipped by 3 bases and J by 5 bases; unmatched bases: 4. Germline assignment: CDR1 KGHSH and CDR2 LQKENI. The CDR3 protein is CASSPKGLAGHNEQFF. The CDR3 coding sequence is TGTGCCAGCTCACCTAAGGGACTAGCGGGGCACAATGAGCAGTTCTTC.

In its sample, this clone was seen once. The chain is built from TRBV10-3 and TRBJ2-7; 7 bases map to TRBD2. The CDR3 loop spans 14 amino acids. The V gene end was trimmed by 4 bases and the J gene end by 2 bases; junction bases not matched to a gene: 5. From germline, CDR1 is ENHRY and CDR2 SYGVKD. The CDR3 sequence: CAISGLAEAYEQYF. The CDR3 DNA sequence: TGTGCCATCAGTGGGCTAGCGGAGGCCTACGAGCAGTACTTC.